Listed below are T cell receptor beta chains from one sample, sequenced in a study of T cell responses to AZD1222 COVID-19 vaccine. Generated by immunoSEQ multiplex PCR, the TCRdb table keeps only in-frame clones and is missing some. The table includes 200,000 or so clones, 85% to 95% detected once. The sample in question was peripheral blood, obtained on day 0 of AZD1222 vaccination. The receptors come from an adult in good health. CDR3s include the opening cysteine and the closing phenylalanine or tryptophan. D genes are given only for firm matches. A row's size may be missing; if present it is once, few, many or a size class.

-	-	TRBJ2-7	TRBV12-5	CASGGPTGGSSYEQYF	TGTGCTAGTGGTGGCCCCACCGGGGGAAGCTCCTACGAGCAGTACTTC
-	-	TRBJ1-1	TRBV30	CAGTRNENTEAFF	TGTGCCGGGACAAGGAATGAGAACACTGAAGCTTTCTTT
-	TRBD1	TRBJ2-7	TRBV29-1	CSVEGQGAIGEQYF	TGCAGCGTTGAAGGACAGGGGGCCATAGGCGAGCAGTACTTC
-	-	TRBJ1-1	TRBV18	CASSPRMDSLNTEAFF	TGTGCCAGCTCACCACGAATGGACAGCCTGAACACTGAAGCTTTCTTT
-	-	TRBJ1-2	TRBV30	CAWNLGGDYGYTF	TGTGCCTGGAATTTGGGGGGAGACTATGGCTACACCTTC
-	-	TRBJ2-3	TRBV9	CASSVAPGSTDTQYF	TGTGCCAGCAGCGTAGCTCCGGGGAGCACAGATACGCAGTATTTT
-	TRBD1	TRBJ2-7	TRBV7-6	CASSFRDRGSEQYF	TGTGCCAGCAGCTTCCGGGACAGGGGGTCCGAGCAGTACTTC
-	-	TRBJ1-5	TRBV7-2	CASSLGGGNQPQHF	TGTGCCAGCAGCTTAGGGGGGGGCAATCAGCCCCAGCATTTT
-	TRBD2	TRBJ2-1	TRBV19	CASSKPGTSGNNEQFF	TGTGCCAGTAGTAAACCCGGGACTAGCGGGAACAATGAGCAGTTCTTC
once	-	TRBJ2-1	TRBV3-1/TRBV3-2	CASSLTANEQFF	TGTGCCAGCAGCCTCACGGCCAATGAGCAGTTCTTC
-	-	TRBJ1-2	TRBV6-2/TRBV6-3	CASSTGLPGNLEDYGYTF	TGTGCCAGCAGTACGGGACTCCCCGGGAACCTCGAGGATTATGGCTACACCTTC
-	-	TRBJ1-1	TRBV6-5	CASSYSMGANTEAFF	TGTGCCAGCAGTTACTCTATGGGGGCGAACACTGAAGCTTTCTTT
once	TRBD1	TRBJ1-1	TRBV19	CASSIDGDRGDPWHAFF	TGTGCCAGTAGTATAGATGGGGACAGGGGCGATCCATGGCACGCTTTCTTT
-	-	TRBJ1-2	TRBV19	CASHLRGWGYTF	TGTGCCAGCCATCTGAGGGGCTGGGGCTACACCTTC
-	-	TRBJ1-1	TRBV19	CASTYSSTRDTEAFF	TGTGCCAGTACTTATAGTTCCACTCGGGACACTGAAGCTTTCTTT
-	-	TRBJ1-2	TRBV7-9	CASSGGSHSYGYTF	TGTGCCAGCAGCGGCGGGTCACACTCCTATGGCTACACCTTC
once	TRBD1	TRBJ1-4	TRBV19	CASRLRTGGPSANEKLFF	TGTGCCAGCCGACTCCGGACAGGGGGACCCTCGGCTAATGAAAAACTGTTTTTT
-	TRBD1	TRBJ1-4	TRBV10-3	CAISESLAGQGSTNEKLFF	TGTGCCATCAGTGAGTCGTTGGCGGGACAGGGCTCAACTAATGAAAAACTGTTTTTT
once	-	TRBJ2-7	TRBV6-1	CASSEWDGYEQYF	TGTGCCAGCAGTGAATGGGATGGCTACGAGCAGTACTTC
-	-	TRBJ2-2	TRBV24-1	CATSDSYTGELFF	TGTGCCACCAGTGATTCCTACACCGGGGAGCTGTTTTTT
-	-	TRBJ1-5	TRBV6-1	CASSEAWKLNQPQHF	TGTGCCAGCAGTGAAGCGTGGAAGCTCAATCAGCCCCAGCATTTT
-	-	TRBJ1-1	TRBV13	CASSMGRLNTEAFF	TGTGCCAGCAGCATGGGACGGTTGAACACTGAAGCTTTCTTT
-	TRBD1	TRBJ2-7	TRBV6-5	CASKTGEANEQYF	TGTGCCAGCAAGACAGGGGAGGCCAACGAGCAGTACTTC
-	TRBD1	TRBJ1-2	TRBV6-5	CATTGQAEGYTF	TGTGCCACCACTGGACAGGCGGAAGGCTACACCTTC
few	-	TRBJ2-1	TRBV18	CASSPPGRADEQFF	TGTGCCAGCTCACCACCGGGTAGGGCCGATGAGCAGTTCTTC
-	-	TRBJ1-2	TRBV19	CASSPVAEGANYGYTF	TGTGCCAGTAGTCCAGTGGCGGAGGGGGCTAACTATGGCTACACCTTC
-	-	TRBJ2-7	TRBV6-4	CASSSDPEQYF	TGTGCCAGCAGCTCAGATCCCGAGCAGTACTTC